The rows below give T cell receptor beta chains drawn from one sample of a study of beta chain features in type 1 diabetes. Sequencing was performed with immunoSEQ multiplex PCR; in TCRdb, only in-frame clones are kept and a portion is missing. This repertoire shows about 900,000 clones, roughly a sixth found once; its top ten account for 0.02% to 0.025%. Sequencing was carried out using naive CD4+ T cells from blood. The source of these receptors is a young woman in good health. Both conserved end residues are part of each CDR3. Each record gives: V gene, J gene, D gene, clone size, CDR3 DNA, CDR3 protein. A D gene is named only where the DNA matches it firmly. The size field is filled for only some rows; it gives once, few, many or a size class.

>TRBV15|TRBJ2-5|TRBD2|.
TGTGCCACCAGCAGAGAACTAGCGGGAGTTAAGACCCAGTACTTC
CATSRELAGVKTQYF
>TRBV4-3|TRBJ1-3|.|.
TGCGCCAGCAGCCAAGCGGGGGGCTCCTCCTCTGGAAACACCATATATTTT
CASSQAGGSSSGNTIYF
>TRBV28|TRBJ1-4|.|.
TGTGCCAGCAGTTGGGCAGGGACTAATGAAAAACTGTTTTTT
CASSWAGTNEKLFF
>TRBV18|TRBJ1-2|.|few
TGTGCCAGCTCACCACCGTACAGTTTCAACTATGGCTACACCTTC
CASSPPYSFNYGYTF
>TRBV28|TRBJ2-7|TRBD1|.
TGTGCCAGCAGTGAGGGACAGGGATGGACCTACGAGCAGTACTTC
CASSEGQGWTYEQYF
>TRBV7-9|TRBJ1-5|.|few
TGTGCCAGCAGCCGGGACAAATTCAATCAGCCCCAGCATTTT
CASSRDKFNQPQHF
>TRBV11-2|TRBJ2-1|.|.
TGTGCCAGCAGCTCTGGTGGAGTAAGTGAGCAGTTCTTC
CASSSGGVSEQFF
>TRBV4-2|TRBJ2-4|TRBD2|.
TGTGCCACCCGAGAGGGTAGCGGGAGTGCAGGGGACATTCAGTACTTC
CATREGSGSAGDIQYF
>TRBV5-1|TRBJ2-5|TRBD2|few
TGCGCCAGCAGCTTGTTCCTAGCGGGAAGGCAAGAGACCCAGTACTTC
CASSLFLAGRQETQYF
>TRBV28|TRBJ2-7|TRBD2|few
TGTGCCAGCAGTGTGGATCCACTAGCGGGACGTATGAAGCAGTACTTC
CASSVDPLAGRMKQYF
>TRBV7-9|TRBJ2-7|TRBD2|.
TGTGCCAGCAGCAGAGGACTAGCGGGAGGCGGGTACTACGAGCAGTACTTC
CASSRGLAGGGYYEQYF
>TRBV27|TRBJ2-5|TRBD2|few
TGTGCCAGCAGTCTAGCGGGACGGGAGACCCAGTACTTC
CASSLAGRETQYF
>TRBV7-2|TRBJ2-7|TRBD2|few
TGTGCCAGCAGCCCTAAGGCTAGCGGGAGGTCCACCATCTCCTACGAGCAGTACTTC
CASSPKASGRSTISYEQYF
>TRBV5-4|TRBJ2-3|.|few
TGTGCCAGCAGCTTGCCCCTCTCCCGGGCAGGGGGCACAGATACGCAGTATTTT
CASSLPLSRAGGTDTQYF
>TRBV19|TRBJ1-5|.|few
TGTGCCAGTAGTATGGTGGGTGGACAGCCCCAGCATTTT
CASSMVGGQPQHF
>TRBV9|TRBJ1-1|.|few
TGTGCCAGCAGCGTAGGGTCCACAGTTAACACTGAAGCTTTCTTT
CASSVGSTVNTEAFF
>TRBV4-2|TRBJ1-3|.|few
TGTGCCAGCAGCTCCTCCGGGAGGCCTGGAAACACCATATATTTT
CASSSSGRPGNTIYF
>TRBV20-1|TRBJ2-7|.|few
TGCAGTGCTAGAAAGCAGTACTTC
CSARKQYF
>TRBV15|TRBJ2-2|TRBD2|few
TGTGCCACCAGCAGAGATCCGGCGGGAGGGGTCACCGGGGAGCTGTTTTTT
CATSRDPAGGVTGELFF
>TRBV7-9|TRBJ2-5|TRBD2|few
TGTGCCAGCAGCTTTTCGGGCGGGAGGCGAGAGACCCAGTACTTC
CASSFSGGRRETQYF
>TRBV19|TRBJ1-5|.|once
TGCGCCAGTAGTATAGAAGGCAATCAGCCCCAGCATTTT
CASSIEGNQPQHF
>TRBV2|TRBJ1-2|.|.
TGTGCCAGCGACCGCAGGGACGGCTACACCTTC
CASDRRDGYTF
>TRBV18|TRBJ1-5|TRBD1|.
TGTGCCAGCTCAACCGGGACAGGGGGCGATCAGCCCCAGCATTTT
CASSTGTGGDQPQHF
>TRBV4-1|TRBJ2-4|.|.
TGCGCCAGCAGCCAAGTAGGGGATGGCGGGATTACCAAAAACATTCAGTACTTC
CASSQVGDGGITKNIQYF
>TRBV4-3|TRBJ2-1|TRBD2|.
TGCGCCAGCAGCCAAACTAGCGGGCAATACAATGAGCAGTTCTTC
CASSQTSGQYNEQFF
>TRBV15|TRBJ2-7|TRBD2|few
TGTGCCACCAGCATCGGGACTAGCGCGGACTACGAGCAGTACTTC
CATSIGTSADYEQYF
>TRBV29-1|TRBJ1-4|TRBD1|.
TGCAGCGTCAGAAACACAGGGGGCATCGGAAAACTGTTTTTT
CSVRNTGGIGKLFF
>TRBV4-1|TRBJ2-6|.|.
TGCGCCAGCAGCCAAGTACCGACCTTCTCTGGGGCCAACGTCCTGACTTTC
CASSQVPTFSGANVLTF
>TRBV7-9|TRBJ2-2|.|.
TGTGCCAGCAGGAGGAACACCGGGGAGCTGTTTTTT
CASRRNTGELFF